Described below is a single T cell receptor (beta chain) sequence and its context. Under the authors' procedure: Amplifying reference gene primers gave estimates of nucleated cell counts. The repertoire was sequenced with immunoSEQ multiplex PCR; TCRdb's copy has only in-frame clones and lacks some. V, J and clone size reflect that table, while D and trimming were determined from the DNA. The sample includes 390,000 or so clones, 89% seen only once; the top ten take around 3%. Enrolment of Seattle patients took place during active infection, and they were followed longitudinally. The CDR3 runs 15 residues. V was trimmed by 1 base and J by 8 bases, leaving 20 bases between them. The germline V gene encodes CDR1 SQVTM and CDR2 ANQGSEA. This entry is derived from a study of blood T cell repertoires in COVID-19. Study at large: There were acute and convalescent COVID-19 samples, and they came from the United States, Italy and Spain. The analysed material was cDNA or gDNA that came from T cells, B-cell-depleted T cells, or PBMCs.

The source is a woman under 40 with COVID-19, enrolled during active disease. Source material: peripheral blood. The chain recombines TRBV29-1 with TRBJ1-2, with a possible D match to TRBD1 (5 bases). As DNA, the CDR3 is TGCAGCGTTGAAGGACGCAGGTGGGGCCTTGAGGGCTACACCTTC. Protein: CSVEGRRWGLEGYTF.